The source of this T cell receptor (beta chain) is a study of T cell responses to AZD1222 COVID-19 vaccine. Trimming pared 1 base from V and 1 base from J, leaving 7 bases between. The CDR3 loop spans 14 amino acids. Germline V gene data show CDR1 as LGHDT and CDR2 as YNNKEL (reference sequence). Pooling of second doses given at about 4 or about 12 weeks was done. Clones were read by immunoSEQ multiplex PCR, and TCRdb kept only the in-frame ones, dropping some. The top ten hold roughly 4.5% of the sample, which has approximately 120,000 clones, more than 75% seen once. The chain carries TRBV3-1 (or the pseudogene TRBV3-2) and TRBJ1-2; D not certain. The receptor was isolated from an adult who received the AZD1222 COVID-19 vaccine. The sequenced sample was peripheral blood, obtained 28 days after the second AZD1222 dose. The CDR3 region has the DNA TGTGCCAGCAGCCAAGCGACACATAACTATGGCTACACCTTC. Translating it yields CASSQATHNYGYTF.